The text below deals with one T cell receptor (beta chain). Antigen: not known. These data come from a study of T cell responses to AZD1222 COVID-19 vaccine. Turning to the study itself: Pooling covered second doses at about 4 or about 12 weeks.

Per germline, CDR1 LGHNT and CDR2 FRNRAP. This CDR3 has 11 residues. Trimming shortened V by 6 bases and J by 11 bases, and 11 bases separated the two germline ends. The protocol was immunoSEQ multiplex PCR, while the TCRdb copy is restricted to in-frame clones and leaves out a portion. The sample lists 180,000 or so clones; 94% were seen once. Overall study findings and caveats: Targets within unmutated variant regions were reportedly found for nearly half of spike-specific TCRs.

This receptor was taken from an adult in good health. The sequencing here drew on peripheral blood, taken on day 0 of AZD1222 vaccination. The chain combines TRBV12-5 with TRBJ2-1; possible D gene TRBD1, 5 bases. This CDR3 reads CASGVGHQQFF. The CDR3 DNA follows: TGTGCTAGTGGAGTGGGGCACCAGCAGTTCTTC.